These 4 T cell receptor beta chains originate from one sample sequenced in a study of blood T cell repertoires in COVID-19. Assay: immunoSEQ multiplex PCR; the TCRdb copy retains only in-frame clones and omits some. The table records about 290,000 clones, around 90% of them present only once. The sample taken for sequencing was PBMCs or T cells enriched from blood (not recorded which). All receptors come from a woman aged 40 to 50 who had recovered from COVID-19.

The genes are TRBV5-1 and TRBJ2-6; D possibly corresponds to TRBD2 (6 bases). There are 17 residues in the CDR3. Germline CDR1 and CDR2: SGHRS and YFSETQ. Trimming pared 1 base from V and 1 base from J, leaving 12 bases between. CDR3 protein: CASSLSSRGSGANVLTF. The CDR3 nucleotides are TGCGCCAGCAGCTTGTCCTCTCGGGGGTCTGGGGCCAACGTCCTGACTTTC.

This clone was recorded once. This chain connects TRBV2 to TRBJ2-1; D is possibly TRBD2 (5 bases). CDR1 is SNHLY and CDR2 is FYNNEI in the germline V gene. V dropped 4 bases and J dropped 6 bases, with 16 bases sitting between them. The CDR3 runs to 15 residues. The DNA of the CDR3 is TGTGCCAGCAGTGCCTGGACTTCGCTTGGCAATGAGCAGTTCTTC. Translating gives CASSAWTSLGNEQFF.

The chain links TRBV5-1 to TRBJ2-5; a weak D match, TRBD2 (7 bases). Germline V gene data show CDR1 as SGHRS and CDR2 as YFSETQ. The V and J ends lost 3 bases and 5 bases respectively, with 23 bases between them. CDR3 size: 17 residues. CDR3 bases: TGCGCCAGCAGCTCCGATGGGTACCCGGGGGGCGTCGAGACCCAGTACTTC. Translated, it gives CASSSDGYPGGVETQYF.

The chain uses TRBV25-1 and TRBJ2-2; 9 nucleotides line up with TRBD2. Germline loops: CDR1 MGHDK, CDR2 SYGVNS. The V and J ends lost 4 bases and 1 base, in that order; junction bases with no gene match: 4. This CDR3 is built from 16 residues. The CDR3 DNA reads as TGTGCCAGCAGTGGTCTAGCGGGGCTGAACACCGGGGAGCTGTTTTTT. Translating it yields CASSGLAGLNTGELFF.